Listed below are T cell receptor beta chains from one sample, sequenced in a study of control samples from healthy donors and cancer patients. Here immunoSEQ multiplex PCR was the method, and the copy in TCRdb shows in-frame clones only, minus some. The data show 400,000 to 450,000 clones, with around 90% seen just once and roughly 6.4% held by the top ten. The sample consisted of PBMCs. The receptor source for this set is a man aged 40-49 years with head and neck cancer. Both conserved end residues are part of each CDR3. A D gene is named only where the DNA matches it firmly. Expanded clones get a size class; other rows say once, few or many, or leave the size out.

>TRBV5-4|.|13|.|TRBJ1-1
TGTGCCAGCAACATACAGGGTCTATCAGAAGCTTTCTTT
CASNIQGLSEAFF
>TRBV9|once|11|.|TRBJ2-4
TGTGCCAGCAGCTCACAGGGAATTGTACACTTC
CASSSQGIVHF
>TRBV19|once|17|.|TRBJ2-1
TGTGCCAGTAGTAACCCGGAAGGAGGGGGCTCCTACAATGAGCAGTTCTTC
CASSNPEGGGSYNEQFF
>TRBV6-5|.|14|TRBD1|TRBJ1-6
TGTGCCAGCAGTATCCGACAGGGGGATTCACCCCTCCACTTT
CASSIRQGDSPLHF
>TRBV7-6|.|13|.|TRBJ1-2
TGTGCCAGCAGCTTAGGGGAGATGTGGGACTACACCTTC
CASSLGEMWDYTF
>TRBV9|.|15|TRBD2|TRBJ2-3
TGTGCCAGCAGCGTAGGTGCGGGAGGGTCAGATACGCAGTATTTT
CASSVGAGGSDTQYF
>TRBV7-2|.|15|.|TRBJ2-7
TGTGCCAGCAGCCAGACGGGACTGCCAACCTACGAGCAGTACTTC
CASSQTGLPTYEQYF
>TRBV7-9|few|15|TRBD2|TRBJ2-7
TGTGCCAGCAGCCTCGAGCGGGGAGCCGGCTACGAGCAGTACTTC
CASSLERGAGYEQYF
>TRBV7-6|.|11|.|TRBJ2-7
TGTGCCAGCAGCTTAGGGCGGACCGTCTACTTC
CASSLGRTVYF
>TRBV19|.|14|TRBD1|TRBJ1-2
TGTGCCAGTAATCTAGGACAGGATAACTATGGCTACACCTTC
CASNLGQDNYGYTF
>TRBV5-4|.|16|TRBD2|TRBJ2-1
TGTGCCAGCAGCTTGGCGGGGGGGGGATACTACAATGAGCAGTTCTTC
CASSLAGGGYYNEQFF
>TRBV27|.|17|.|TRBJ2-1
TGTGCCAGCAGTTCCGGGAAGCTTGGGGGACTCTACAATGAGCAGTTCTTC
CASSSGKLGGLYNEQFF
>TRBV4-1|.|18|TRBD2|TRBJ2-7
TGCGCCAGCAGCCAAGGGGCACTAGCGGGGTTCGCTACCTACGAGCAGTACTTC
CASSQGALAGFATYEQYF
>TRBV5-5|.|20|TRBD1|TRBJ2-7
TGTGCCAGCAGCGGTACGACAGGGAACGTGATCCGCGGCGGAGTTTTAGAGCAGTACTTC
CASSGTTGNVIRGGVLEQYF
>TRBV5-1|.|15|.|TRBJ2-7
TGCGCCAGCAGTCCAGAGAACACGCGCAGCTACGAGCAGTACTTC
CASSPENTRSYEQYF
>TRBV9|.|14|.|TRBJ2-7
TGTGCCAGCAGCGTAGCCTGGACTAATCACGAGCAGTACTTC
CASSVAWTNHEQYF
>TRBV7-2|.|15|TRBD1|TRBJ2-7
TGTGCCAGCAGTCAAGAGGGGGCCATTTCCTACGAGCAGTACTTC
CASSQEGAISYEQYF
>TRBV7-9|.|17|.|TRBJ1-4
TGTGCCAGCAGCCCTAGCGGGGGGCGGAGGAACGGTGAAAAACTGTTTTTT
CASSPSGGRRNGEKLFF
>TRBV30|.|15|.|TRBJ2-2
TGTGCCTGGAGTTTAGGGGCGCTGGGCACCGGGGAGCTGTTTTTT
CAWSLGALGTGELFF
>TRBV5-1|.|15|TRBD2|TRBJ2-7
TGCGCCAGCAGCCCCATAGCGGGAGGGACCTACGAGCAGTACTTC
CASSPIAGGTYEQYF
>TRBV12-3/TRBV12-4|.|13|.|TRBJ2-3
TGTGCCAGCACCCCTCGTAGAACAGATACGCAGTATTTT
CASTPRRTDTQYF
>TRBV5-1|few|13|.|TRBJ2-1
TGCGCCAGCAGCCCGGGGGCGCGTAATGAGCAGTTCTTC
CASSPGARNEQFF
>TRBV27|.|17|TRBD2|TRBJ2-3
TGTGCCAGCAGTACCCGGGAGGGTAGCGGGAGCACAGATACGCAGTATTTT
CASSTREGSGSTDTQYF
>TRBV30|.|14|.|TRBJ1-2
TGTGCCTGGAGGTCAGGAGGTGAGGGGTATGGCTACACCTTC
CAWRSGGEGYGYTF
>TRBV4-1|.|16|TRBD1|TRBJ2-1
TGCGCCAGCAGCCACTCCCGGGACAGGGTCTACAATGAGCAGTTCTTC
CASSHSRDRVYNEQFF
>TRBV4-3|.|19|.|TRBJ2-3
TGCGCCAGCAGCCAAGAGGTTTTCGGAGGGATAGCGGGCACAGATACGCAGTATTTT
CASSQEVFGGIAGTDTQYF
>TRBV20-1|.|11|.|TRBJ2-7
TGCAGTGCCTCGGGCGCCTACGAGCAGTACTTC
CSASGAYEQYF
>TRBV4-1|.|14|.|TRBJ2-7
TGCGCCAGCAGCCGAACGGGACTCAACTACGAGCAGTACTTC
CASSRTGLNYEQYF
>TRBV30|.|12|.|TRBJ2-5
TGTGCCTGGACGGCAGGACAAGAGACCCAGTACTTC
CAWTAGQETQYF
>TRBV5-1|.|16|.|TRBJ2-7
TGCGCCAGCAGCTTGGATTACAGGAGAAGCTCCTACGAGCAGTACTTC
CASSLDYRRSSYEQYF
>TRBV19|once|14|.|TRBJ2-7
TGTGCCAGTAGTCCCGCAGGAGGGCTCATAGAGCAGTACTTC
CASSPAGGLIEQYF
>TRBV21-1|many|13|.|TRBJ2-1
TGTGCCAGCAGCAAATCTGGCTACAATGAGCAGTTCTTC
CASSKSGYNEQFF